This T cell receptor beta chain was identified in a study of CXCR3-negative and CXCR3-positive naive CD8 T cells. General study results and limits: Memory cells showed distinct TRBV-TRBJ patterns, while the two naive subsets matched. CXCR3-positive naive cells carried more hydrophobic TRB CDR3s than CXCR3-negative ones.

CDR1 and CDR2 (germline): SGHDN, FVKESK. The CDR3 totals 11 residues. Libraries of TRB cDNA were made by 5' RACE and carried UMIs. TCRdb reprocessed the 5' RACE reads; each CDR3 protein has one entry and no DNA is given. Its listing shows around 63,000 distinct CDR3 sequences. Concerning this clonotype: Its antigen is undetermined.

The genes are TRBV14 and TRBJ2-7. The sample comprised naive CXCR3+ CD8+ T cells from blood. Specified subset: CD45RO-CCR7+CD27+CD95- naive CD8+ T cells expressing CXCR3 (TNR3+). The sequence was collected from a human donor in good health. Some clones in this sample may be carry-over from other donors' samples. CDR3 amino acids: CASSQDYEQYF.